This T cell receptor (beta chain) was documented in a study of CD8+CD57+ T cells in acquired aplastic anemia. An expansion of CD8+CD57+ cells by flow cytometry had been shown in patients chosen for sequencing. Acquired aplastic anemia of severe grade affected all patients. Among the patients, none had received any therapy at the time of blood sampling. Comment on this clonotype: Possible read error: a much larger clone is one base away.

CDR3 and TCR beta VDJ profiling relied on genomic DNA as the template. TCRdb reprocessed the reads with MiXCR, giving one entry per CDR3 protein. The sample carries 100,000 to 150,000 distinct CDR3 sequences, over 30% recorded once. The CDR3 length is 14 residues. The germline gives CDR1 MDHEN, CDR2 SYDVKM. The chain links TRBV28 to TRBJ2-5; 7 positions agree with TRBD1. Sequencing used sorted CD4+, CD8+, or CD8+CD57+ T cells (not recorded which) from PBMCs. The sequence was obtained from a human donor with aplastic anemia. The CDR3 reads CAGSLWAGGETQYF. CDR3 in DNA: TGTGCCGGCAGTTTATGGGCAGGGGGAGAGACCCAGTACTTC.